The rows below give T cell receptor beta chains drawn from one sample of a study of blood T cell repertoires in COVID-19. The protocol was immunoSEQ multiplex PCR, while the TCRdb copy is restricted to in-frame clones and leaves out a portion. The sample consists of around 44,000 clones, about four fifths of them appearing once. Sequencing was carried out using peripheral blood. The source is a man aged 35-49 years with active or convalescent COVID-19. Both conserved end residues are part of each CDR3. Expanded clones get a size class; other rows say once, few or many, or leave the size out.

J gene: TRBJ2-3; V gene: TRBV29-1; clone size: few; CDR3 protein: CSVEKRGVGDTQYF
J gene: TRBJ2-1; V gene: TRBV5-4; clone size: .; CDR3 protein: CASSLEGGRGGQFF
J gene: TRBJ1-1; V gene: TRBV29-1; clone size: once; CDR3 protein: CSVSGHTEAFF
J gene: TRBJ2-5; V gene: TRBV7-9; clone size: .; CDR3 protein: CASSLGGRETQYF
J gene: TRBJ1-6; V gene: TRBV21-1; clone size: .; CDR3 protein: CASSKGTGRGSSPLHF
J gene: TRBJ2-1; V gene: TRBV5-1; clone size: .; CDR3 protein: CASSFVAASYNEQFF
J gene: TRBJ1-5; V gene: TRBV19; clone size: few; CDR3 protein: CASSIWGRNQPQHF
J gene: TRBJ2-1; V gene: TRBV2; clone size: .; CDR3 protein: CASSPIRGAGEQFF
J gene: TRBJ1-2; V gene: TRBV5-6; clone size: .; CDR3 protein: CASSSVQGTNYGYTF
J gene: TRBJ1-3; V gene: TRBV6-5; clone size: .; CDR3 protein: CATIAISGNTIYF
J gene: TRBJ1-1; V gene: TRBV24-1; clone size: .; CDR3 protein: CATKSPGNTEAFF
J gene: TRBJ2-1; V gene: TRBV19; clone size: .; CDR3 protein: CASRQTGTKNNEQFF
J gene: TRBJ2-7; V gene: TRBV15; clone size: .; CDR3 protein: CATSRSGLAENYEQYF
J gene: TRBJ1-2; V gene: TRBV30; clone size: once; CDR3 protein: CAWTTGNGYTF
J gene: TRBJ2-5; V gene: TRBV4-2; clone size: .; CDR3 protein: CASSHVLAGGEETQYF
J gene: TRBJ1-2; V gene: TRBV19; clone size: .; CDR3 protein: CASSIEDNYGYTF
J gene: TRBJ2-7; V gene: TRBV18; clone size: .; CDR3 protein: CASSPGGRADEQYF
J gene: TRBJ1-4; V gene: TRBV5-5; clone size: .; CDR3 protein: CASIPDSGKLFF
J gene: TRBJ2-7; V gene: TRBV19; clone size: .; CDR3 protein: CASSIETNAGSSYEQYF
J gene: TRBJ1-2; V gene: TRBV30; clone size: .; CDR3 protein: CAWNRAISYGYTF
J gene: TRBJ2-7; V gene: TRBV28; clone size: few; CDR3 protein: CASSFRGRSEQYF
J gene: TRBJ2-5; V gene: TRBV11-2; clone size: .; CDR3 protein: CASSLYRGRDQETQYF
J gene: TRBJ1-6; V gene: TRBV9; clone size: .; CDR3 protein: CASSVGSGGYSPLHF
J gene: TRBJ1-4; V gene: TRBV11-2; clone size: .; CDR3 protein: CASSFDRVGGEKLFF
J gene: TRBJ2-7; V gene: TRBV7-6; clone size: .; CDR3 protein: CASSLAGNSYEQYF
J gene: TRBJ1-1; V gene: TRBV6-6; clone size: .; CDR3 protein: CASSYSEPNTEAFF
J gene: TRBJ2-7; V gene: TRBV28; clone size: once; CDR3 protein: CASSQYRYEQYF
J gene: TRBJ2-1; V gene: TRBV10-2; clone size: .; CDR3 protein: CASSESQEAGRFF
J gene: TRBJ1-1; V gene: TRBV18; clone size: many; CDR3 protein: CASSYTGGEDTEAFF
J gene: TRBJ1-6; V gene: TRBV5-1; clone size: .; CDR3 protein: CASSGGQYNSPLHF
J gene: TRBJ1-1; V gene: TRBV30; clone size: few; CDR3 protein: CAWSGAGGTEAFF
J gene: TRBJ2-3; V gene: TRBV5-1; clone size: once; CDR3 protein: CASTGDRFTDTQYF
J gene: TRBJ2-7; V gene: TRBV4-1; clone size: .; CDR3 protein: CASSQESMDRGYEQYF
J gene: TRBJ2-2; V gene: TRBV11-2; clone size: .; CDR3 protein: CASSSGRGANTGELFF
J gene: TRBJ1-6; V gene: TRBV29-1; clone size: few; CDR3 protein: CSVEDRLSNSPLHF
J gene: TRBJ1-2; V gene: TRBV3-1/TRBV3-2; clone size: .; CDR3 protein: CASSQVGERSNYGYTF
J gene: TRBJ2-2; V gene: TRBV4-1; clone size: .; CDR3 protein: CASSQATGGFTGELFF
J gene: TRBJ2-7; V gene: TRBV29-1; clone size: .; CDR3 protein: CSVEVQSYEQYF
J gene: TRBJ1-1; V gene: TRBV19; clone size: .; CDR3 protein: CASRRQNTEAFF
J gene: TRBJ1-3; V gene: TRBV9; clone size: .; CDR3 protein: CASSVAPVGNTIYF
J gene: TRBJ1-2; V gene: TRBV10-2; clone size: .; CDR3 protein: CASSESRTGLYGYTF
J gene: TRBJ1-5; V gene: TRBV20-1; clone size: .; CDR3 protein: CSASTGENQPQHF
J gene: TRBJ1-4; V gene: TRBV19; clone size: .; CDR3 protein: CASTPTGVNEKLFF
J gene: TRBJ2-1; V gene: TRBV3-1/TRBV3-2; clone size: once; CDR3 protein: CASSQARVVDEQFF
J gene: TRBJ2-7; V gene: TRBV5-1; clone size: .; CDR3 protein: CASSPSGGRHYEQYF
J gene: TRBJ2-5; V gene: TRBV18; clone size: .; CDR3 protein: CASSPSGGAGETQYF
J gene: TRBJ1-2; V gene: TRBV9; clone size: .; CDR3 protein: CASSVAGQGGYGYTF
J gene: TRBJ1-2; V gene: TRBV29-1; clone size: .; CDR3 protein: CSGLMGGSHGYTF
J gene: TRBJ1-4; V gene: TRBV9; clone size: .; CDR3 protein: CASTGEGEKLFF
J gene: TRBJ2-2; V gene: TRBV12-5; clone size: .; CDR3 protein: CASGATPNTGELFF
J gene: TRBJ1-5; V gene: TRBV2; clone size: .; CDR3 protein: CASSEGQTQPQHF
J gene: TRBJ2-5; V gene: TRBV4-1; clone size: .; CDR3 protein: CASSEGTSLETQYF
J gene: TRBJ1-2; V gene: TRBV20-1; clone size: few; CDR3 protein: CSASTGVANGYTF
J gene: TRBJ1-1; V gene: TRBV9; clone size: .; CDR3 protein: CASSPRPGGNTEAFF
J gene: TRBJ2-1; V gene: TRBV11-3; clone size: .; CDR3 protein: CASDPRGGTSRYNEQFF
J gene: TRBJ1-4; V gene: TRBV27; clone size: .; CDR3 protein: CASGRRGATAATNEKLFF
J gene: TRBJ2-3; V gene: TRBV6-5; clone size: .; CDR3 protein: CASSYLAGVTDTQYF
J gene: TRBJ2-7; V gene: TRBV3-1/TRBV3-2; clone size: .; CDR3 protein: CASSRPGQGQYEQYF
J gene: TRBJ2-7; V gene: TRBV5-1; clone size: .; CDR3 protein: CASSQGQGANEQYF
J gene: TRBJ1-1; V gene: TRBV19; clone size: .; CDR3 protein: CASSQKGVSPGFTEAFF